These 26 T cell receptor beta chains were sequenced from one sample in a study of CD8+CD57+ T cells in acquired aplastic anemia. CDR3 and TCR beta VDJ profiling relied on genomic DNA as the template. TCRdb reprocessed the reads with MiXCR, giving one entry per CDR3 protein. Here the sample spans about 190,000 distinct CDR3 sequences, roughly 56% being singletons. Input material: sorted CD4+, CD8+, or CD8+CD57+ T cells (not recorded which) from PBMCs. The receptors were sampled from a human donor in good health, serving as a control.

Points on this clonotype: The junction departs from the called germline gene at one end, perhaps through a read error. This chain links TRBV14 with TRBJ1-6, with TRBD1 as a possible D gene (5 bases). Germline loops: CDR1 SGHDN, CDR2 FVKESK. The CDR3 totals 14 residues. CDR3 DNA: TGTGCCAGCAGCCACGGACGGGGCAATTCACCCCCCCACTTT. It encodes CASSHGRGNSPPHF.

The genes are TRBV10-2 and TRBJ2-7; 9 bases line up with TRBD1. Germline CDR1 and CDR2: WSHSY and SAAADI. CDR3 length: 17 amino acids. The V gene end was trimmed by 7 bases and the J gene end by 3 bases; junction bases not matched to a gene: 16. DNA for the CDR3: TGCGCCAGCAACGCCGGGACAGGGAGGGTGGTCCGCTACGAGCAGTACTTC. Translation: CASNAGTGRVVRYEQYF.

This clonotype was recorded many times. The chain has TRBV20-1 and TRBJ2-3; unclear D gene. This CDR3 is 14 amino acids long. Trimming removed 4 bases at V and 4 bases at J, with 15 bases between. Germline V gene data show CDR1 as DFQATT and CDR2 as SNEGSKA (reference sequence). CDR3 loop: CSAIKGKGADTQYF. The DNA for the CDR3 is TGCAGTGCTATCAAGGGAAAGGGTGCAGATACGCAGTATTTT.

A note on this clonotype: The junction does not match germline at one end; this may be a read error. The genes are TRBV6-6 and TRBJ2-5, with D perhaps TRBD2 (5 bases). The CDR3 is 11 residues long. Germline lookup yields CDR1 MNHNY and CDR2 SVGAGI (reference sequence). For the CDR3, the DNA is TGTGCCAGCACCCTCGGGGAGACCAAGTACTTC. The encoded protein is CASTLGETKYF.

The chain uses TRBV7-9 and TRBJ1-6; D is perhaps TRBD1 (6 bases). Between the trimmed V and J ends, which lost 1 base and 7 bases, there was a span of 11 bases. The V gene's germline CDR1 is SEHNR and CDR2 FQNEAQ (reference sequence). There are 15 residues in the CDR3. The CDR3 DNA follows: TGTGCCAGCAGCTTAGTTTCAGGGGAAAATTCACCCCTCCACTTT. Amino acids: CASSLVSGENSPLHF.

V and J are TRBV29-1 and TRBJ1-2; D unresolved. Trimming shortened V by 2 bases and J by 2 bases, and 9 bases separated the two germline ends. CDR1 and CDR2 from the germline V gene are SQVTM and ANQGSEA. The CDR3 covers 13 residues. As DNA, the CDR3 is TGCAGCGTTGAATCGACGGAAAACTATGGCTACACCTTC. The encoded protein is CSVESTENYGYTF.

This clonotype has a handful of counts. A read error may explain this, as a much larger clone is one base away. The rearrangement uses TRBV6-5 and TRBJ2-7; 9 bases agree with TRBD1. The CDR3 consists of 13 residues. The ends lost 8 bases at V and 5 bases at J; junction bases unmatched: 7. Germline values: CDR1 MNHEY, CDR2 SVGAGI. In DNA, the CDR3 is TGTGCCAGCGGCCCCGGGACAGGGCACGAGCAGTACTTC. Translating it yields CASGPGTGHEQYF.

The CDR3 spells CASSSSGTFSETQYF. CDR3 coding DNA: TGTGCCAGCAGCAGCAGCGGGACTTTCTCTGAGACCCAGTACTTC. The genes are TRBV7-8 and TRBJ2-5; 7 bases line up with TRBD2. The CDR3 has 15 amino acids. Germline lookup yields CDR1 SGHVS and CDR2 FQNEAQ. The junction had 11 bases not matched to a gene; V was cut back by 5 bases and J by 5 bases.

The CDR3 protein is CATGTGTALDEQFF. The CDR3 coding sequence is TGTGCCACGGGTACCGGGACCGCTCTCGATGAGCAGTTCTTC. V gene TRBV7-9 combines with J gene TRBJ2-1; D tentatively fits TRBD1 or TRBD2 (5 bases each). V gave up 10 bases and J gave up 8 bases, with 21 bases separating them. This CDR3 contains 14 residues. The germline V gene encodes CDR1 SEHNR and CDR2 FQNEAQ (reference sequence).

The CDR3 region has the DNA TGCAGTGCTAATGGGTTGACAGGGGTCCCAGATACGCAGTATTTT. Its protein is CSANGLTGVPDTQYF. The rearrangement uses TRBV20-1 and TRBJ2-3; 8 bases are a match to TRBD1. Germline assignment: CDR1 DFQATT and CDR2 SNEGSKA (reference sequence). The CDR3 loop spans 15 amino acids. Unmatched junction bases numbered 10, after V lost 4 bases and J lost 4 bases.

The chain is built from TRBV29-1 and TRBJ2-7; D might be TRBD1 (6 bases). With 5 bases removed from V and 4 bases from J, the gap between germline ends came to 15 bases. The CDR3 has 13 residues. Per germline, CDR1 SQVTM and CDR2 ANQGSEA. CDR3 DNA: TGCAGCGTTTCAGGGGCCTCCCCTTACGAGCAGTACTTC. It codes for CSVSGASPYEQYF.

CDR3 loop: CASNPIRAEVSNYGYTF. In nucleotides, the CDR3 is TGTGCCAGCAACCCAATACGGGCCGAAGTGTCTAACTATGGCTACACCTTC. The chain carries TRBV7-9 and TRBJ1-2, with D uncertain. Trimming removed 7 bases from V and 0 bases from J, with 21 bases in between. This CDR3 spans 17 amino acids. The V gene's germline CDR1 is SEHNR and CDR2 FQNEAQ (reference sequence).

The CDR3 nucleotides are TGTGCCAGCAGTGAAACCCGGGGAGGGGAAAAACTGTTTTTT. It encodes CASSETRGGEKLFF. This chain connects TRBV25-1 to TRBJ1-4; D remains unclear. Germline V lookup: CDR1 MGHDK, CDR2 SYGVNS. CDR3 length: 14 residues. V lost 2 bases and J lost 8, with 12 bases in between.

V and J are TRBV7-9 and TRBJ1-6, with a weak D call TRBD1 (5 bases). Germline CDR1 is SEHNR and CDR2 is FQNEAQ (reference sequence). The CDR3 length is 14 residues. V lost 8 bases, J lost 14 bases, and 22 bases lay in between. This CDR3 is CASSPNELTETLHF. The CDR3 DNA sequence: TGTGCCAGCTCACCCAACGAACTGACAGAGACCCTCCACTTT.

This chain uses TRBV19 with TRBJ1-4; D unclear. The germline gives CDR1 LNHDA, CDR2 SQIVND (reference sequence). V was trimmed by 2 bases and J by 7 bases, leaving 2 bases between them. This CDR3 comprises 11 residues. The DNA of the CDR3 is TGTGCCAGTAGTATATCTGAAAAACTGTTTTTT. This translates into CASSISEKLFF.

J is TRBJ1-2 and V is TRBV15, with 8 bases that match TRBD1. There are 17 residues in the CDR3. CDR1 is LNHNV and CDR2 is YYDKDF in the germline V gene (reference sequence). V lost 5 bases to trimming and J lost 4 bases; unmatched junction nucleotides: 15. The CDR3 protein is CATSRDRGRPELYGYTF. For the CDR3, the DNA is TGTGCCACCAGCCGTGACAGGGGTCGGCCGGAACTCTATGGCTACACCTTC. The full variable domain, completed using reference TRBV15 and TRBJ1-2, is DAMVIQNPRYQVTQFGKPVTLSCSQTLNHNVMYWYQQKSSQAPKLLFHYYDKDFNNEADTPDNFQSRRPNTSFCFLDIRSPGLGDTAMYLCATSRDRGRPELYGYTFGSGTRLTVV.

V usage is TRBV14 and J usage is TRBJ2-7; either TRBD1 or TRBD2 may supply D (5 bases each). Germline CDR1 is SGHDN and CDR2 is FVKESK. The CDR3 totals 16 residues. V lost 4 bases and J 7 bases, leaving 23 bases between the germline ends. DNA of the CDR3: TGTGCCAGCAGCCTCAGGCCGGGGACGGGGCGGAGGGAGCAGTACTTC. Translated: CASSLRPGTGRREQYF.

This clonotype was seen many times. The chain uses TRBV5-8 and TRBJ1-4; the match to TRBD1 covers 10 bases. After removal of 3 bases from V and 8 bases from J, the junction contained 10 bases not matched to a gene. The CDR3 loop spans 16 amino acids. Per the germline V gene, CDR1 is SGHTS and CDR2 is YDEGEE. CDR3 amino acids: CASSSTGTGVGEKLFF. The CDR3 nucleotides read TGTGCCAGCAGCTCCACCGGGACAGGGGTAGGAGAAAAACTGTTTTTT.

The V gene is TRBV2, the J gene TRBJ1-5, with D possibly TRBD1 on 5 matching bases. The CDR3 consists of 17 residues. Deletions cut 6 bases from V and 1 base from J, with 19 bases between. Germline lookup yields CDR1 SNHLY and CDR2 FYNNEI. DNA for the CDR3: TGTGCCAGCAGGGCCACCAGTCAGGGAACGAGCAATCAGCCCCAGCATTTT. Translating it yields CASRATSQGTSNQPQHF.

The chain has TRBV2 and TRBJ2-1; no clear D gene. The CDR3 is made up of 13 amino acids. Trimming removed 4 bases from V and 5 bases from J, with 9 bases in between. Germline loops: CDR1 SNHLY, CDR2 FYNNEI. The CDR3 region has the DNA TGTGCCAGCAGTGTAAACCCAAACAATGAGCAGTTCTTC. Its protein product is CASSVNPNNEQFF.

The gene calls are TRBV29-1 and TRBJ1-2; 7 positions match TRBD1. J gave up 4 bases and V 1 base, and 9 bases lay outside the gene matches. The CDR3 runs 15 residues. The germline V gene encodes CDR1 SQVTM and CDR2 ANQGSEA. The CDR3 here is CSVEGAQGDAYGYTF. The DNA for the CDR3 is TGCAGCGTTGAAGGAGCGCAGGGGGACGCCTATGGCTACACCTTC.

In its sample, this clonotype was seen a few times. The chain couples TRBV4-1 to TRBJ1-5, with D maybe TRBD1 (5 bases). The ends were cut back, 1 base at V and 0 bases at J, with 19 bases in the middle. The CDR3 is made up of 19 amino acids. Per germline, CDR1 MGHRA and CDR2 YSYEKL. CDR3 sequence: CASSQVGGGGVYSNQPQHF. The CDR3 region has the DNA TGCGCCAGCAGCCAAGTGGGGGGGGGTGGCGTATATAGCAATCAGCCCCAGCATTTT.

On this clonotype: This may be a read error, as it is one base from a much larger clone. The chain couples TRBV12-3 or TRBV12-4 to TRBJ2-2; D perhaps matches TRBD2 (5 bases). The CDR3 runs 13 residues. CDR3 region: CASSLQVDGELSF. CDR3 DNA sequence: TGTGCCAGCAGTTTACAGGTTGACGGGGAGCTGTCTTTT.

The chain carries TRBV29-1 and TRBJ1-2, with D tentatively TRBD1 (5 bases). CDR3 length: 14 amino acids. In germline, CDR1 is SQVTM, CDR2 ANQGSEA. The CDR3 region is CSYQRGLSLYGYTF. The CDR3 coding sequence is TGCAGTTACCAGAGGGGCCTAAGCCTCTATGGCTACACCTTC.

There are many counts of this clonotype. This chain uses TRBV19 with TRBJ1-2; D uncertain. Germline-derived CDR1 and CDR2 are LNHDA and SQIVND (reference sequence). This CDR3 is built from 14 residues. Between the trimmed V and J ends, which lost 5 bases and 4 bases, there was a span of 14 bases. The CDR3 reads CASSPREGPYGYTF. The CDR3 DNA is TGTGCCAGTAGTCCTCGGGAGGGCCCCTATGGCTACACCTTC.

This chain uses TRBV29-1 with TRBJ2-3; TRBD2 aligns across 7 bases. Germline loops: CDR1 SQVTM, CDR2 ANQGSEA. The CDR3 loop spans 14 amino acids. Trimming took 3 bases from V and 2 from J; bases not matched to a gene: 5. The CDR3 sequence: CSVDGGRDTDTQYF. The CDR3 nucleotides read TGCAGCGTTGACGGGGGGAGGGACACAGATACGCAGTATTTT.